This is a list of T cell receptor beta chains from one sample in a study of neurological immune-mediated disorders. Each CDR3 protein gets one entry after TCRdb re-called the 5' RACE reads with MiXCR. The table records over 75,000 distinct CDR3 sequences, 5% to 6% of them present only once. Sequencing input: PBMCs. The receptors here all came from an older woman with multiple sclerosis. The CDR3 runs from the conserved cysteine through the conserved F or W. The order of the fields is clone size, J gene, CDR3 length, V gene, D gene, CDR3 protein, CDR3 DNA. D genes are given only for firm matches. The size field is filled for only some rows; it gives once, few, many or a size class.

abundance: many; j_gene: TRBJ2-2; len: 17; v_gene: TRBV5-4; d_gene: TRBD2; CDR3aa: CASRSHGKRGNTGELFF; CDR3nt: TGTGCCAGCAGATCCCACGGAAAGCGGGGAAACACCGGGGAGCTGTTTTTT
abundance: .; j_gene: TRBJ2-1; len: 13; v_gene: TRBV7-8; d_gene: TRBD2; CDR3aa: CASSLVAGNEQFF; CDR3nt: TGTGCCAGCAGCTTGGTAGCGGGGAATGAGCAGTTCTTC
abundance: many; j_gene: TRBJ2-7; len: 15; v_gene: TRBV27; d_gene: TRBD1; CDR3aa: CASSSGQGAWKEQYF; CDR3nt: TGTGCCAGCAGTTCCGGACAGGGGGCTTGGAAAGAGCAGTACTTC
abundance: many; j_gene: TRBJ2-2; len: 16; v_gene: TRBV7-2; d_gene: .; CDR3aa: CASSLAPGPNTGELFF; CDR3nt: TGTGCCAGCAGCTTAGCACCCGGCCCGAACACCGGGGAGCTGTTTTTT
abundance: many; j_gene: TRBJ1-5; len: 13; v_gene: TRBV20-1; d_gene: TRBD1; CDR3aa: CSARTGANQPQHF; CDR3nt: TGCAGTGCTAGAACAGGGGCAAATCAGCCCCAGCATTTT
abundance: many; j_gene: TRBJ2-2; len: 15; v_gene: TRBV10-1; d_gene: TRBD2; CDR3aa: CASASGGSGTGELFF; CDR3nt: TGCGCCAGCGCTAGCGGGGGTTCGGGCACCGGGGAGCTGTTTTTT
abundance: many; j_gene: TRBJ2-5; len: 13; v_gene: TRBV6-5; d_gene: .; CDR3aa: CASSRIGRETQYF; CDR3nt: TGTGCCAGCAGTCGCATCGGACGAGAGACCCAGTACTTC
abundance: few; j_gene: TRBJ1-3; len: 17; v_gene: TRBV20-1; d_gene: .; CDR3aa: CSARDNVGGLEGNTIYF; CDR3nt: TGCAGTGCTAGAGATAATGTTGGGGGCTTGGAGGGAAACACCATATATTTT
abundance: many; j_gene: TRBJ1-2; len: 13; v_gene: TRBV7-2; d_gene: .; CDR3aa: CASSAQVNYGYTF; CDR3nt: TGTGCCAGCAGCGCCCAGGTTAACTATGGCTACACCTTC
abundance: many; j_gene: TRBJ2-1; len: 18; v_gene: TRBV5-6; d_gene: TRBD1; CDR3aa: CASSYRDRGLRSYNEQFF; CDR3nt: TGTGCCAGCAGCTACAGGGACAGGGGGCTGCGCTCCTACAATGAGCAGTTCTTC
abundance: many; j_gene: TRBJ1-2; len: 14; v_gene: TRBV5-1; d_gene: .; CDR3aa: CASSLEGENYGYTF; CDR3nt: TGCGCCAGCAGCTTGGAAGGGGAGAACTATGGCTACACCTTC
abundance: many; j_gene: TRBJ1-2; len: 12; v_gene: TRBV20-1; d_gene: TRBD1; CDR3aa: CSARVGTGGYTF; CDR3nt: TGCAGTGCTAGAGTGGGGACAGGGGGCTACACCTTC